This is a list of T cell receptor beta chains from one sample in a study of cytomegalovirus exposure and HLA in healthy donors. Repertoires were generated with immunoSEQ multiplex PCR, while TCRdb's copy carries only in-frame clones and drops some. The sample shows approximately 99,000 clones, around 82% of them seen only once. Sequencing was performed on PBMCs. The receptors stem from a man aged 35 to 55 in good health and CMV-seropositive. CDR3s include the opening cysteine and the closing phenylalanine or tryptophan. D genes are given only for firm matches. Some rows have no size entry. The others give once, few or many, or a class for an expanded clone.

CDR3 length: 14; J gene: TRBJ1-4; clone size: NA; D gene: NA; V gene: TRBV5-6; CDR3 protein: CASSLAATNEKLFF; CDR3 DNA: TGTGCCAGCAGCTTGGCGGCAACTAATGAAAAACTGTTTTTT
CDR3 length: 14; J gene: TRBJ2-1; clone size: NA; D gene: TRBD2; V gene: TRBV10-3; CDR3 protein: CAISDGTSIDEQFF; CDR3 DNA: TGTGCCATCAGTGATGGGACTAGCATCGATGAGCAGTTCTTC
CDR3 length: 16; J gene: TRBJ2-6; clone size: NA; D gene: TRBD2; V gene: TRBV2; CDR3 protein: CASTPTGGRGANGLTF; CDR3 DNA: TGTGCCAGCACTCCGACGGGGGGGCGCGGGGCCAACGGCCTGACTTTC
CDR3 length: 14; J gene: TRBJ2-3; clone size: once; D gene: NA; V gene: TRBV6-5; CDR3 protein: CASSYGQGTDTQYF; CDR3 DNA: TGTGCCAGCAGTTACGGTCAGGGGACAGATACGCAGTATTTT
CDR3 length: 15; J gene: TRBJ1-4; clone size: once; D gene: NA; V gene: TRBV5-4; CDR3 protein: CASSDGPGANEKLFF; CDR3 DNA: TGTGCCAGCAGCGACGGGCCAGGGGCTAATGAAAAACTGTTTTTT
CDR3 length: 16; J gene: TRBJ2-5; clone size: NA; D gene: NA; V gene: TRBV5-6; CDR3 protein: CASSLGGWAGLVSQYF; CDR3 DNA: TGTGCCAGCAGCTTAGGGGGATGGGCGGGCCTTGTTTCCCAGTACTTC
CDR3 length: 11; J gene: TRBJ2-3; clone size: NA; D gene: NA; V gene: TRBV5-6; CDR3 protein: CASSQTDTQYF; CDR3 DNA: TGTGCCAGCAGCCAGACAGATACGCAGTATTTT
CDR3 length: 15; J gene: TRBJ2-7; clone size: NA; D gene: TRBD1; V gene: TRBV27; CDR3 protein: CASSLSGQGTYEQYF; CDR3 DNA: TGTGCCAGCAGTTTATCGGGACAGGGTACCTACGAGCAGTACTTC
CDR3 length: 13; J gene: TRBJ2-3; clone size: NA; D gene: NA; V gene: TRBV27; CDR3 protein: CASSSGWGDTQYF; CDR3 DNA: TGTGCCAGCAGTTCGGGATGGGGAGATACGCAGTATTTT
CDR3 length: 14; J gene: TRBJ2-5; clone size: NA; D gene: NA; V gene: TRBV7-2; CDR3 protein: CASSFGGSVETQYF; CDR3 DNA: TGTGCCAGCAGCTTTGGGGGGTCTGTGGAGACCCAGTACTTC
CDR3 length: 16; J gene: TRBJ2-1; clone size: NA; D gene: NA; V gene: TRBV7-2; CDR3 protein: CASSLGQDLSYNEQFF; CDR3 DNA: TGTGCCAGCAGCTTAGGACAGGACCTATCCTACAATGAGCAGTTCTTC
CDR3 length: 13; J gene: TRBJ1-1; clone size: NA; D gene: NA; V gene: TRBV5-5; CDR3 protein: CASSLGPKEEAFF; CDR3 DNA: TGTGCCAGCAGCTTAGGCCCCAAGGAGGAAGCTTTCTTT
CDR3 length: 16; J gene: TRBJ2-6; clone size: NA; D gene: NA; V gene: TRBV7-8; CDR3 protein: CASSSTGRSGANGLTF; CDR3 DNA: TGTGCCAGCAGCTCGACAGGCCGATCTGGGGCCAACGGCCTGACTTTC
CDR3 length: 16; J gene: TRBJ2-2; clone size: NA; D gene: NA; V gene: TRBV7-2; CDR3 protein: CASSLGHHGLGGELFF; CDR3 DNA: TGTGCCAGCAGCTTAGGCCACCACGGGTTGGGCGGGGAGCTGTTTTTT